This TCR beta chain was sequenced for a study of blood T cell repertoires in COVID-19. This table comes from immunoSEQ multiplex PCR, and its TCRdb copy is limited to in-frame clones, with some not included. The sample lists a few hundred thousand clones, approximately 92% occurring once. The CDR3 spans 14 residues. V was shortened by 7 bases and J by 5 bases, with 17 bases between the two germline ends. CDR1 MDHEN and CDR2 SYDVKM come from the germline V gene. Participants were placed into cohorts based on the clinical history they reported. Sequences were obtained from PBMCs or T cells enriched from blood (not recorded which). This sequence joins TRBV28 and TRBJ1-2; TRBD1 might be the D (5 bases). The sequence was collected from a woman in her twenties or thirties who had recovered from COVID-19. CDR3 loop: CASTLGRAGYGYTF. CDR3 bases: TGTGCCAGCACCCTAGGCAGGGCAGGTTATGGCTACACCTTC.